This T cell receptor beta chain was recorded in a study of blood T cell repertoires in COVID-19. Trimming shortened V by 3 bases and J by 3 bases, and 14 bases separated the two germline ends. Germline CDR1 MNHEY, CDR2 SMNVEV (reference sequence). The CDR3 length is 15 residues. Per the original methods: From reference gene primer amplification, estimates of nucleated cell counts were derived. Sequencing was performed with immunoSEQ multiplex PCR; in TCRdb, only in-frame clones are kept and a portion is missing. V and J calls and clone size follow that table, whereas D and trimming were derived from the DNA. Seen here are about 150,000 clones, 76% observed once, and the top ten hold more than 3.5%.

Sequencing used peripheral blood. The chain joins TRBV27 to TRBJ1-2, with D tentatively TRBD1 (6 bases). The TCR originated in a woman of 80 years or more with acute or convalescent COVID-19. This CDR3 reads CASSFRGAKDYGYTF. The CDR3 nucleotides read TGTGCCAGCAGTTTTCGGGGGGCGAAGGACTATGGCTACACCTTC.